This is a list of T cell receptor beta chains from one sample in a study of OX40 agonist ivuxolimab in advanced cancers. Data came from immunoSEQ multiplex PCR; TCRdb stores just in-frame clones and leaves some out. The sample has about 36,000 clones, 74% seen once. Sequences were derived from CD4+ or CD8+ T cells sorted from blood, sampled in a trial of the OX40 agonist ivuxolimab. The source of these receptors is an adult with an advanced solid tumor such as melanoma, head and neck, liver or kidney cancer. The CDR3 runs from the conserved cysteine through the conserved F or W. A D gene is named only where the DNA matches it firmly. Clone size is not always given. Where it is, it says once, few, many or a class for expanded clones.

V gene,clone size,D gene,J gene,CDR3 protein,CDR3 DNA
TRBV27,.,.,TRBJ2-5,CASSLRWGIGPEGTQYF,TGTGCCAGCAGTTTAAGGTGGGGGATAGGCCCGGAAGGGACCCAGTACTTC
TRBV10-2,.,TRBD1,TRBJ1-6,CASRGQEYNSPLHF,TGCGCCAGCAGGGGACAGGAGTATAATTCACCCCTCCACTTT
TRBV10-3,.,.,TRBJ1-5,CASTFGGQGLKQPQHF,TGTGCCAGCACTTTCGGGGGGCAGGGACTGAAACAGCCCCAGCATTTT
TRBV10-2,.,.,TRBJ1-2,CASMKDSYGYTF,TGCGCCAGCATGAAGGACAGTTATGGCTACACCTTC
TRBV10-3,.,.,TRBJ2-1,CAISKTGYEQFF,TGTGCCATCAGTAAAACGGGGTATGAGCAGTTCTTC
TRBV6-1,.,.,TRBJ1-5,CASSESLQPQHF,TGTGCCAGCAGTGAAAGCCTTCAGCCCCAGCATTTT
TRBV10-1,.,.,TRBJ1-1,CASSANWGTEAFF,TGCGCCAGCAGTGCAAACTGGGGAACTGAAGCTTTCTTT
TRBV7-8,.,TRBD1,TRBJ1-2,CASSFGTGGGYTF,TGTGCCAGCAGCTTTGGGACAGGGGGTGGCTACACCTTC
TRBV2,medium-sized,.,TRBJ1-6,CASQWSLNSPLHF,TGTGCCAGCCAATGGAGCCTAAATTCACCCCTCCACTTT
TRBV19,.,.,TRBJ2-5,CASSPRGNQETQYF,TGTGCCAGTAGTCCCCGAGGCAACCAAGAGACCCAGTACTTC
TRBV6-1,.,TRBD1,TRBJ1-5,CASNDRVFQPQHF,TGTGCCAGCAACGACAGGGTCTTTCAGCCCCAGCATTTT
TRBV18,.,.,TRBJ2-3,CASSLSYSTDTQYF,TGTGCCAGCTCACTATCATACAGCACAGATACGCAGTATTTT
TRBV2,.,.,TRBJ1-2,CASSPGRGRVGYYGYTF,TGTGCCAGCAGTCCGGGGAGGGGCAGGGTAGGGTACTATGGCTACACCTTC
TRBV6-1,.,.,TRBJ1-2,CASSERVFGYTF,TGTGCCAGCAGTGAACGGGTATTTGGCTACACCTTC
TRBV15,.,.,TRBJ1-6,CATSGLGGYNSPLHF,TGTGCCACCAGCGGGCTAGGGGGCTATAATTCACCCCTCCACTTT
TRBV5-1,.,.,TRBJ2-3,CASSLGTGVADTQYF,TGCGCCAGCAGCTTGGGGACGGGGGTCGCAGATACGCAGTATTTT
TRBV5-1,.,.,TRBJ1-1,CASSPGDVWTEAFF,TGCGCCAGCAGCCCCGGGGACGTTTGGACTGAAGCTTTCTTT
TRBV29-1,.,.,TRBJ2-3,CSVAIGDISDTQYF,TGCAGCGTCGCAATAGGGGACATATCAGATACGCAGTATTTT
TRBV19,.,.,TRBJ1-1,CASSNGHTNTEAFF,TGTGCCAGTAGTAACGGACACACGAACACTGAAGCTTTCTTT
TRBV2,.,.,TRBJ2-3,CASTGSTDTQYF,TGTGCCAGCACAGGGAGCACAGATACGCAGTATTTT
TRBV30,.,TRBD2,TRBJ2-3,CAWSGGGSADTQYF,TGTGCCTGGAGTGGCGGGGGGTCTGCAGATACGCAGTATTTT
TRBV30,few,.,TRBJ1-1,CAWSVGGAITEAFF,TGTGCCTGGAGTGTGGGGGGGGCAATCACTGAAGCTTTCTTT
TRBV6-1,.,.,TRBJ1-5,CASSELDSGQPQHF,TGTGCCAGCAGTGAATTGGATTCCGGCCAGCCCCAGCATTTT
TRBV2,.,.,TRBJ1-2,CASSRTRFGYTF,TGTGCCAGCAGTCGGACCCGATTCGGCTACACCTTC
TRBV6-1,.,.,TRBJ1-1,CASKRPEDTEAFF,TGTGCCAGCAAAAGGCCCGAGGACACTGAAGCTTTCTTT
TRBV7-8,.,TRBD1,TRBJ2-7,CASSPDRGDEQYF,TGTGCCAGCAGCCCGGACAGGGGAGATGAGCAGTACTTC
TRBV10-2,once,.,TRBJ2-7,CASSESGSAPFYEQYF,TGCGCCAGCAGTGAGTCTGGCTCCGCGCCATTTTACGAGCAGTACTTC
TRBV4-1,few,.,TRBJ1-1,CASSQEGQLNTEAFF,TGCGCCAGCAGCCAAGAGGGGCAGTTGAACACTGAAGCTTTCTTT
TRBV6-1,.,.,TRBJ1-1,CASSEENRLNTEAFF,TGTGCCAGCAGTGAAGAAAACAGATTGAACACTGAAGCTTTCTTT
TRBV2,.,TRBD1,TRBJ1-6,CASKPGGDSPLHF,TGTGCCAGCAAGCCAGGGGGTGATTCACCCCTCCACTTT
TRBV2,.,.,TRBJ2-1,CASSIRETYNEQFF,TGTGCCAGCAGCATAAGAGAGACCTACAATGAGCAGTTCTTC
TRBV9,.,.,TRBJ2-3,CASSVSGSYRDTQYF,TGTGCCAGCAGCGTATCGGGATCGTATAGGGATACGCAGTATTTT
TRBV5-1,.,TRBD2,TRBJ2-5,CASSSGLAGGSRETQYF,TGCGCCAGCAGTTCGGGACTAGCGGGGGGCTCACGAGAGACCCAGTACTTC
TRBV7-3,.,.,TRBJ2-5,CASSLIPQETQYF,TGTGCCAGCAGCTTAATTCCACAAGAGACCCAGTACTTC
TRBV5-6,.,TRBD1,TRBJ1-4,CASSRTGTGIEKLFF,TGTGCCAGCAGCCGAACCGGGACAGGGATTGAAAAACTGTTTTTT
TRBV4-2,.,.,TRBJ2-5,CASSQGPGQQETQYF,TGTGCCAGCAGCCAAGGCCCGGGACAACAAGAGACCCAGTACTTC
TRBV9,.,.,TRBJ1-6,CASSVGSGSNNSPLHF,TGTGCCAGCAGCGTAGGATCGGGGAGTAATAATTCACCCCTCCACTTT
TRBV5-5,.,.,TRBJ2-7,CASSLRVDSYEQYF,TGTGCCAGCAGCTTGCGGGTCGACTCCTACGAGCAGTACTTC
TRBV5-1,.,.,TRBJ1-1,CASSSLRGTEAFF,TGCGCCAGCAGCTCCCTCAGGGGAACTGAAGCTTTCTTT
TRBV11-2,.,.,TRBJ2-2,CASRPQRGTGELFF,TGTGCCAGCAGACCGCAACGGGGCACCGGGGAGCTGTTTTTT
TRBV11-3,.,TRBD2,TRBJ2-1,CASSLEWGGTDEQFF,TGTGCCAGCAGCTTAGAGTGGGGAGGGACGGATGAGCAGTTCTTC
TRBV7-9,.,.,TRBJ2-1,CASSLSLALASYNEQFF,TGTGCCAGCAGCTTATCGCTAGCGCTAGCCTCCTACAATGAGCAGTTCTTC
TRBV27,few,.,TRBJ2-6,CASSPHSTVVFGANVLTF,TGTGCCAGCAGCCCCCACTCTACGGTTGTCTTTGGGGCCAACGTCCTGACTTTC
TRBV29-1,.,.,TRBJ1-5,CSVGWVGQPQHF,TGCAGCGTGGGTTGGGTTGGTCAGCCCCAGCATTTT
TRBV18,.,TRBD1,TRBJ1-1,CASSPMGTANTEAFF,TGTGCCAGCTCACCAATGGGGACAGCTAACACTGAAGCTTTCTTT
TRBV2,.,.,TRBJ2-3,CASRRRDLRTDTQYF,TGTGCCAGCAGGCGAAGGGACCTCCGCACAGATACGCAGTATTTT
TRBV5-1,.,.,TRBJ2-5,CASSWQQRETQYF,TGCGCCAGCTCGTGGCAGCAACGAGAGACCCAGTACTTC
TRBV4-1,.,TRBD1,TRBJ1-4,CASSQTRGRDEKLFF,TGCGCCAGCAGCCAAACTAGGGGGCGTGATGAAAAACTGTTTTTT
TRBV6-5,.,.,TRBJ1-4,CASSLAGTTNEKLFF,TGTGCCAGCAGTCTCGCAGGGACAACTAATGAAAAACTGTTTTTT